The TCR beta chain described here comes from a study of T-cell memory formation after mild COVID-19. Whole-study context: Clusters of TCRs were largely donor specific.

This clonotype occurred a few times. MiXCR was run by TCRdb on the 5' RACE reads, yielding one entry per CDR3 protein. The profile shows approximately 440,000 distinct CDR3 sequences, roughly 20% of them singletons. The V gene lost 4 bases and the J gene lost 0 bases, with 10 bases spanning the gap. CDR3 length: 14 amino acids. Germline CDR1 reads LGHDT; CDR2 reads YNNKEL (reference sequence). Sequenced material: PBMCs or a T cell subset sorted from them (not recorded which). V usage is TRBV3-1 and J usage is TRBJ2-7; D not certain. The TCR comes from an adult woman who had mild COVID-19 (a few samples of this study predate the infection). Cell type and time point are not known. The CDR3 region has the DNA TGTGCCAGCAGCCCCTTAGGGTTCTCCTACGAGCAGTACTTC. Its translation is CASSPLGFSYEQYF.